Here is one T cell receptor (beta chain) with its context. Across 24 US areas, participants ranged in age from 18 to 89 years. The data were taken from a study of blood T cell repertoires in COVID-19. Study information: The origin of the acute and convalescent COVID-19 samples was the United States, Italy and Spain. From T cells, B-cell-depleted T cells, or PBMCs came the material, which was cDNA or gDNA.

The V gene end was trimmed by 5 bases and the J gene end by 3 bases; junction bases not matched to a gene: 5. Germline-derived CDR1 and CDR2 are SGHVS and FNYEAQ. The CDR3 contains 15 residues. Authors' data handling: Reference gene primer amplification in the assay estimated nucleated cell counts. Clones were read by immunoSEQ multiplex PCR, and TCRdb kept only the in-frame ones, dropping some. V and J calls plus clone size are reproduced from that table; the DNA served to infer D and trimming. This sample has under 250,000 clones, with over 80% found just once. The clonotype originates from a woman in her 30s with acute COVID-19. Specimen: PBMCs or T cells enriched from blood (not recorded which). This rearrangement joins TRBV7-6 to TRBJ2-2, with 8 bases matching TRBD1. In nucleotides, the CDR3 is TGTGCCAGCAGCAAGGACAGGGTCTACACCGGGGAGCTGTTTTTT. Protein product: CASSKDRVYTGELFF.